Following are 24 T cell receptor beta chains from one sample sequenced in a study of cytomegalovirus exposure and HLA in healthy donors. TCRdb's table, derived via immunoSEQ multiplex PCR, lists solely in-frame clones and lacks some. The sample includes 120,000 or so clones, 70% to 90% seen only once; the top ten take 1.4% to 1.5%. Sequencing was done on a sample of PBMCs. The receptor set was obtained from a woman aged 25 to 45 in good health and CMV-seropositive.

The rearrangement joins TRBV29-1 to TRBJ1-2; no clear D gene. There are 13 residues in the CDR3. Trimming cost V 6 bases and J 4 bases, with 15 bases left between them. CDR1 and CDR2 (germline): SQVTM, ANQGSEA. CDR3 DNA: TGCAGCGTCCCTTACCCGGGAGGCTATGGCTACACCTTC. Protein product: CSVPYPGGYGYTF. The variable domain in full, completed from reference TRBV29-1 and TRBJ1-2, reads SAVISQKPSRDICQRGTSLTIQCQVDSQVTMMFWYRQQPGQSLTLIATANQGSEATYESGFVIDKFPISRPNLTFSTLTVSNMSPEDSSIYLCSVPYPGGYGYTFGSGTRLTVV.

The rearrangement joins TRBV29-1 to TRBJ1-2; a weak D match, TRBD1 (6 bases). V lost 6 bases to trimming and J lost 4 bases, with 12 bases between them. Germline CDR1 and CDR2: SQVTM and ANQGSEA. The CDR3 runs to 12 residues. The CDR3 DNA sequence: TGCAGCGTCGCCGGGACAACCTATGGCTACACCTTC. Its protein product is CSVAGTTYGYTF.

The chain couples TRBV10-3 to TRBJ1-1; 8 bases line up with TRBD1. CDR1 and CDR2 (germline): ENHRY, SYGVKD. This CDR3 has 16 amino acids. The ends lost 0 bases at V and 2 bases at J; junction bases unmatched: 5. CDR3 protein: CAISESIGTGNTEAFF. The DNA of the CDR3 is TGTGCCATCAGTGAGTCGATCGGGACAGGTAACACTGAAGCTTTCTTT.

The genes are TRBV5-1 and TRBJ2-1; no reliable D call. Between the trimmed V and J ends, which lost 0 bases and 7 bases, there was a span of 8 bases. This CDR3 spans 13 amino acids. CDR1 SGHRS and CDR2 YFSETQ come from the germline V gene. CDR3 region: CASSLASGNEQFF. The CDR3 nucleotides read TGCGCCAGCAGCTTGGCTTCCGGGAATGAGCAGTTCTTC.

CDR3 sequence reads: CASSHPGGAYEQYF. CDR3 nucleotide sequence: TGTGCCAGCAGCCACCCCGGGGGTGCCTACGAGCAGTACTTC. The chain carries TRBV4-2 and TRBJ2-7; perhaps TRBD2 as D (6 bases). Trimming pared 3 bases from V and 2 bases from J, leaving 11 bases between. The CDR3 is 14 residues long. Germline CDR1 and CDR2: LGHNA and YNFKEQ.

The rearrangement joins TRBV4-2 to TRBJ2-4; 8 bases match TRBD2. This CDR3 contains 17 residues. V lost 2 bases to trimming and J lost 6 bases; unmatched junction nucleotides: 12. CDR1 LGHNA and CDR2 YNFKEQ come from the germline V gene. The CDR3: CASSQSAAGGARNIQYF. Written as DNA, the CDR3 is TGTGCCAGCAGCCAATCAGCCGCCGGGGGGGCCCGAAACATTCAGTACTTC.

In DNA form, the CDR3 reads TGTGCCAGCAGTCCCGCCAGGCAGGGCCATCAGCCCCAGCATTTT. Protein: CASSPARQGHQPQHF. V and J are TRBV28 and TRBJ1-5; maybe TRBD1 (5 bases). CDR1 MDHEN and CDR2 SYDVKM come from the germline V gene. Trimming removed 5 bases at V and 5 bases at J, with 16 bases between. The CDR3 totals 15 residues.

The J gene is TRBJ2-7, the V gene TRBV5-6; the match to TRBD2 covers 13 bases. The ends lost 4 bases at V and 3 bases at J; junction bases unmatched: 4. The CDR3 contains 15 residues. Germline V gene data show CDR1 as SGHDT and CDR2 as YYEEEE. DNA for the CDR3: TGTGCCAGCAGCCAAGGACTAGCGGGGGTCTACGAGCAGTACTTC. It codes for CASSQGLAGVYEQYF.

V is TRBV15 and J is TRBJ2-1; 7 bases agree with TRBD2. The CDR3 extends over 12 amino acids. The germline V gene encodes CDR1 LNHNV and CDR2 YYDKDF (reference sequence). Trimming cost V 3 bases and J 12 bases; bases outside gene matches: 5. CDR3 nucleotides: TGTGCCACCAGCAGCCCTGGGGGGGGGCAGTTCTTC. Encoded protein: CATSSPGGGQFF.

This chain links TRBV7-6 with TRBJ2-5, with TRBD1 as a possible D gene (6 bases). Trimming shortened V by 1 base and J by 4 bases, and 13 bases separated the two germline ends. This CDR3 has 15 residues. CDR1 and CDR2 from the germline V gene are SGHVS and FNYEAQ. CDR3 coding DNA: TGTGCCAGCAGCTTAGATTGGGGGCCCGCAGAGACCCAGTACTTC. This encodes CASSLDWGPAETQYF.

The chain couples TRBV4-2 to TRBJ1-2; D gene unclear. The CDR3 covers 16 residues. Germline V CDR1 and CDR2: LGHNA, YNFKEQ. V lost 5 bases and J lost 3, with 19 bases in between. The CDR3 sequence: CASSLGRVDGYYGYTF. For the CDR3, the DNA is TGTGCCAGCAGCTTGGGTCGGGTAGACGGATACTATGGCTACACCTTC.

The gene calls are TRBV25-1 and TRBJ1-6, with D possibly being TRBD1 (5 bases). This CDR3 region has 16 residues. Germline CDR1 and CDR2: MGHDK and SYGVNS. V lost 6 bases to trimming and J lost 5 bases, with 17 bases between them. The CDR3 coding sequence is TGTGCCAGCAGGCCTAAGGGGCAGGGAAATAATTCACCCCTCCACTTT. As protein: CASRPKGQGNNSPLHF.

The chain employs TRBV7-2 and TRBJ2-3, with 9 bases fitting TRBD2. The CDR3 is 19 amino acids. V shed 1 base, J shed 6 bases, and the junction held 17 bases outside the gene matches. Per germline, CDR1 SGHTA and CDR2 FQGNSA. CDR3 amino acids: CASSLVGAFGGGAQDTQYF. CDR3 nucleotides: TGTGCCAGCAGCTTAGTTGGGGCTTTTGGCGGGGGGGCCCAGGATACGCAGTATTTT.

The genes are TRBV19 and TRBJ2-6, with 7 bases lining up with TRBD1. CDR1 is LNHDA and CDR2 is SQIVND in the germline V gene (reference sequence). This CDR3 comprises 14 residues. Losses at the gene ends were 8 bases for V and 0 bases for J; bases not matched to a gene: 1. The CDR3 bases are TGTGCCAGTTCAGGGGGCTCTGGGGCCAACGTCCTGACTTTC. This translates into CASSGGSGANVLTF.

The chain is built from TRBV19 and TRBJ1-1, with a tentative D call TRBD1 (6 bases). V was shortened by 5 bases and J by 4 bases, with 11 bases between the two germline ends. Germline V gene data show CDR1 as LNHDA and CDR2 as SQIVND (reference sequence). CDR3 length equals 13 residues. The DNA of the CDR3 is TGTGCCAGTAGTCCCCAGGGGACCACTGAAGCTTTCTTT. Translating it yields CASSPQGTTEAFF. Full variable domain (remainder filled in from reference TRBV19 and TRBJ1-1): DGGITQSPKYLFRKEGQNVTLSCEQNLNHDAMYWYRQDPGQGLRLIYYSQIVNDFQKGDIAEGYSVSREKKESFPLTVTSAQKNPTAFYLCASSPQGTTEAFFGQGTRLTVV.

V and J are TRBV19 and TRBJ2-1; 14 nucleotides agree with TRBD2. Germline lookup yields CDR1 LNHDA and CDR2 SQIVND (reference sequence). Trimming removed 7 bases from V and 2 bases from J; junction bases left unmatched: 22. The CDR3 spans 22 residues. Here the CDR3 DNA reads TGTGCCAGTACGAATACTCCTAGTAACCCCGGGACTAGCGGGAGCCCCTACAATGAGCAGTTCTTC. As protein: CASTNTPSNPGTSGSPYNEQFF.

The V call is TRBV19, the J call TRBJ2-6; TRBD1 matches 12 bases. V lost 9 bases, J lost 2 bases, and 8 bases stayed unmatched. Germline CDR1 reads LNHDA; CDR2 reads SQIVND (reference sequence). The CDR3 sequence is 17 residues long. For the CDR3, the DNA is TGTGCCAGCACCCGGGACAGGGGGCTAGCTGGGGCCAACGTCCTGACTTTC. It translates to CASTRDRGLAGANVLTF.

The chain uses TRBV4-1 and TRBJ2-7; 11 bases are a match to TRBD1. CDR3 length equals 15 residues. Germline V gene sequence: CDR1 MGHRA, CDR2 YSYEKL. J gave up 0 bases and V 4 bases, and 2 bases lay outside the gene matches. CDR3 protein: CASSRGTGGSYEQYF. In nucleotides, the CDR3 is TGCGCCAGCAGCCGCGGGACAGGGGGCTCCTACGAGCAGTACTTC.

The chain recombines TRBV7-2 with TRBJ2-3; a weak D match, TRBD1 (5 bases). The V end was cut by 5 bases, the J end by 5 bases, with 11 bases between. The CDR3 runs 13 residues. Germline CDR1 is SGHTA and CDR2 is FQGNSA. The CDR3 region has the DNA TGTGCCAGCAGCCCAGACAGTTTAGATACGCAGTATTTT. Its translation is CASSPDSLDTQYF.

V is TRBV5-8 and J is TRBJ2-7, with 10 bases lining up with TRBD2. V lost 0 bases and J lost 5; bases outside the gene matches: 11. Germline V gene data show CDR1 as SGHTS and CDR2 as YDEGEE. The CDR3 totals 17 residues. The CDR3: CASSLAYAAGGPHEQYF. DNA of the CDR3: TGTGCCAGCAGCTTGGCCTACGCAGCGGGGGGGCCTCACGAGCAGTACTTC.

The CDR3 loop reads CASSPRQLGEDGYTF. As DNA, the CDR3 is TGTGCCAGCTCACCACGCCAATTAGGGGAAGATGGCTACACCTTC. V gene TRBV18 combines with J gene TRBJ1-2, with a possible D match to TRBD1 (5 bases). Trimming pared 1 base from V and 6 bases from J, leaving 15 bases between. The CDR3 sequence is 15 residues long. CDR1 and CDR2 from the germline V gene are KGHSH and LQKENI. The complete variable domain, with remaining parts taken from reference TRBV18 and TRBJ1-2, reads NAGVMQNPRHLVRRRGQEARLRCSPMKGHSHVYWYRQLPEEGLKFMVYLQKENIIDESGMPKERFSAEFPKEGPSILRIQQVVRGDSAAYFCASSPRQLGEDGYTFGSGTRLTVV.

The chain employs TRBV18 and TRBJ2-2; D gene unclear. Germline assignment: CDR1 KGHSH and CDR2 LQKENI. CDR3 size: 18 residues. Trimming stripped 2 bases from V and 0 bases from J, with 16 bases between. As DNA, the CDR3 is TGTGCCAGCTCACCAATATCCAGCGTGTACGCGAACACCGGGGAGCTGTTTTTT. It codes for CASSPISSVYANTGELFF.

This chain uses TRBV11-2 with TRBJ2-1; D not resolved. This CDR3 has 13 amino acids. V lost 1 base and J lost 3, with 4 bases in between. Looked up from germline, CDR1 is SGHAT and CDR2 is FQNNGV. The CDR3 reads CASSLAHYNEQFF. CDR3 sequence (DNA): TGTGCCAGCAGCTTAGCCCACTACAATGAGCAGTTCTTC.

The rearrangement uses TRBV4-1 and TRBJ2-3; D remains unclear. The CDR3 contains 16 residues. Germline-derived CDR1 and CDR2 are MGHRA and YSYEKL. V was trimmed by 0 bases and J by 2 bases, leaving 12 bases between them. The CDR3 coding sequence is TGCGCCAGCAGCCAAGAAATGGCGGCCCACACAGATACGCAGTATTTT. Protein sequence: CASSQEMAAHTDTQYF.